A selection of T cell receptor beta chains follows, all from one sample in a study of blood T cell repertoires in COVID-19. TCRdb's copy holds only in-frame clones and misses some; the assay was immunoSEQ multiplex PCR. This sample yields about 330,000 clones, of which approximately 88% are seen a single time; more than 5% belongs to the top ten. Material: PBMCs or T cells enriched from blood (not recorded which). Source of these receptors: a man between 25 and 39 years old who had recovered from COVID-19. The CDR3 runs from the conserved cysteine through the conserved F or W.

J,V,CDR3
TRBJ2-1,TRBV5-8,CASSPGEGTGGEQFF
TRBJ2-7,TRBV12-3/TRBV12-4,CASSLGLPEQYF
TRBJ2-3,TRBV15,CATGGTSGITDTQYF
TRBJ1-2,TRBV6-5,CASKISRVRGYTF
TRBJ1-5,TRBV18,CASSPGGAVAGQPQHF
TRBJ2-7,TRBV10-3,CAISERGQGNSYEQYF
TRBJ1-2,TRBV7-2,CASSGVGAYYGYTF
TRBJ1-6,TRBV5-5,CASSPRESSYNSPLHF
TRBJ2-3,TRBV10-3,CATRQGTDTQYF
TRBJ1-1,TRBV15,CATSREPNTEAFF
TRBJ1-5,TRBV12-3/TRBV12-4,CASSFTDQPQHF
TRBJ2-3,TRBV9,CASSGLAGELTDTQYF
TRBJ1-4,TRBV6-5,CASSTTGGAGEKLFF
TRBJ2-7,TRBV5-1,CASSLAGGGGSYEQYF
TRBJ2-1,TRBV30,CARTRTSGPSSYNEQFF
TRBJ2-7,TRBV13,CASSFRHTYEQYF
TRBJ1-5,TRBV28,CASSLWGRGNQPQHF
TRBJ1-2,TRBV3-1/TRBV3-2,CASSLRDSFYGYTF
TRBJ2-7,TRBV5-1,CASSSRAGFYEQYF
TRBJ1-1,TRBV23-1,CASSQCKTDGLEAFF
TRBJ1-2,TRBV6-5,CASSPGGDSYGYTF
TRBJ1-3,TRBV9,CASSVSGTAGNTIYF
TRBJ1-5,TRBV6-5,CASSPDRSNQPQHF
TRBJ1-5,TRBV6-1,CASSEHLMRPQHF
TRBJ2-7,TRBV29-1,CSVGVGGGYEQYF
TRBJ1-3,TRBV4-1,CASSQRLTGAGNTIYF
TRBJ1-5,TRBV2,CASSLGQEARQPQHF
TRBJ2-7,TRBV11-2,CASSLWASGGSAYEQYF
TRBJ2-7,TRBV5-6,CASSSQTYEQYF
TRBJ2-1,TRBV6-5,CASSPTGYNEQFF